This passage covers 2 T cell receptor beta chains from one sample sequenced in a study of neurological immune-mediated disorders. In TCRdb, the 5' RACE reads were re-called with MiXCR into one record per CDR3 protein. The sample yields under 75,000 distinct CDR3 sequences, about 3.7% seen once. Sequences were obtained from PBMCs. The origin of the receptors is a woman in her sixties with multiple sclerosis.

Ten or more counts support this clonotype. The chain carries TRBV29-1 and TRBJ2-7; 12 bases align to TRBD2. This CDR3 has 13 residues. V trimming: 4 bases; J trimming: 3 bases; junction bases outside the gene matches: 1. Germline CDR1 SQVTM, CDR2 ANQGSEA. The CDR3 loop is CSVASGRDYEQYF. CDR3 in DNA: TGCAGCGTTGCTAGCGGGAGGGACTACGAGCAGTACTTC.

This clonotype was found many times. The J gene is TRBJ2-7, the V gene TRBV5-1; 8 bases fit TRBD1. The CDR3 is 14 residues long. J lost 3 bases, V lost 0 bases, and 2 bases had no gene match. CDR1 SGHRS and CDR2 YFSETQ come from the germline V gene. The CDR3 DNA sequence: TGCGCCAGCAGCTTGGGGGGACAGGACTACGAGCAGTACTTC. Translating it yields CASSLGGQDYEQYF.